The TCR beta chain under discussion was sequenced for a study of blood T cell repertoires in COVID-19. Study at large: T cells, B-cell-depleted T cells, or PBMCs provided the cDNA or gDNA that served as material.

The germline gives CDR1 MNHEY, CDR2 SMNVEV (reference sequence). The length of the CDR3 is 17 residues. V was clipped by 6 bases and J by 1 base; unmatched bases: 10. In the authors' methods: Researchers report that nucleated cell counts were estimated from reference gene primer amplification. Assay used: immunoSEQ multiplex PCR; TCRdb lists only in-frame clones, some missing. V, J and clone size are those of that table, while D and trimming were read from the DNA. The sample consists of 150,000 to 200,000 clones, roughly 83% of them appearing once. Participants' own reports of clinical history determined their cohort assignment. Cohort 3 donors counted as recovered after two negative PCRs, clearance, or resolved symptoms.

This TCR came from a woman aged 55-75 years who had recovered from COVID-19. Sequenced sample: PBMCs or T cells enriched from blood (not recorded which). V usage is TRBV27 and J usage is TRBJ2-2; TRBD1 matches at 8 bases. Here the CDR3 DNA reads TGTGCCAGCAGCCGGATACCGGGACAGGTGAACACCGGGGAGCTGTTTTTT. Protein sequence: CASSRIPGQVNTGELFF.